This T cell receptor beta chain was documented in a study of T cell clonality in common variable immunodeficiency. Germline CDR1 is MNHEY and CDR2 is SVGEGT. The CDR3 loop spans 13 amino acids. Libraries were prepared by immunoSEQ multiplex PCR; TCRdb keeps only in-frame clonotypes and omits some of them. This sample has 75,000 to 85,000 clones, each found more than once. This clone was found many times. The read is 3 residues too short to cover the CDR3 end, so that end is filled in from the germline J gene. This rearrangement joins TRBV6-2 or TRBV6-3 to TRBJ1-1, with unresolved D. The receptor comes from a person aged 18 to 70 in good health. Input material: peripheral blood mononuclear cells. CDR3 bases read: TGTGCCAGCAGTTCCGCGGGTCGGGGAGAA. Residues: CASSSAGRGE. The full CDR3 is CASSSAGRGEAFF.